These 18 T cell receptor beta chains were sequenced from one sample in a study of blood T cell repertoires in COVID-19 (TCRdb year 2020). The library was obtained by the immunoSEQ multiplex PCR assay. TCRdb took this table from immuneACCESS and kept in-frame rearrangements with V and J called. Such tables lack part of the clones; where checked against another copy, unresolved V genes explain under half of the gap, and the rest is unexplained. Recorded for this sample are 150,000 or so clones; about four fifths of them occurred a single time. The ten largest clones add up to 3% to 3.5% of the sample. The specimen was peripheral blood. These receptors were obtained from a woman of 80 years or more with acute or convalescent COVID-19.

This chain uses TRBV2 with TRBJ1-5, with TRBD1 matching 8 bases. Germline assignment: CDR1 SNHLY and CDR2 FYNNEI. This CDR3 has 14 residues. Trimming took 3 bases from V and 6 from J; bases not matched to a gene: 4. CDR3 DNA: TGTGCCAGCAGTGACAGGGGGCCGGCTCAGCCCCAGCATTTT. This sequence encodes CASSDRGPAQPQHF.

The CDR3 sequence is CASTVSRGNSPLHF. The DNA of the CDR3 is TGTGCCAGCACCGTCAGTAGGGGGAATTCACCCCTCCACTTT. The rearrangement uses TRBV3-1 (or the pseudogene TRBV3-2) and TRBJ1-6; perhaps TRBD1 as D (6 bases). Trimming took 7 bases from V and 7 from J, leaving 14 bases between them. CDR3 size: 14 residues. Germline assignment: CDR1 LGHDT and CDR2 YNNKEL (reference sequence).

The chain recombines TRBV14 with TRBJ1-6; D is perhaps TRBD1 (5 bases). From germline, CDR1 is SGHDN and CDR2 FVKESK. The length of the CDR3 is 14 residues. Trimming pared 6 bases from V and 4 bases from J, leaving 10 bases between. The CDR3 here is CASSLRVYNSPLHF. The DNA of the CDR3 is TGTGCCAGCAGTCTCAGGGTTTATAATTCACCCCTCCACTTT.

V and J are TRBV15 and TRBJ1-2; 7 bases fit TRBD1. Germline CDR1 is LNHNV and CDR2 is YYDKDF (reference sequence). With 5 bases clipped from V and 5 bases from J, the junction kept 8 bases outside the gene matches. The CDR3 runs to 14 residues. CDR3: CATSARGQTYGYTF. In DNA form, the CDR3 reads TGTGCCACCAGCGCAAGGGGACAGACTTATGGCTACACCTTC.

V gene TRBV18 combines with J gene TRBJ2-3; 7 bases match TRBD2. This CDR3 is built from 17 residues. Germline CDR1 KGHSH, CDR2 LQKENI. Trimming at V came to 2 bases and at J to 0 bases, leaving 8 bases not matched to a gene. CDR3 protein: CASSPYGAGLSTDTQYF. CDR3 in DNA: TGTGCCAGCTCACCATACGGAGCGGGGCTAAGCACAGATACGCAGTATTTT.

Written as DNA, the CDR3 is TGTGCCAGCAGTTTGACGGGGTTCAATCAGCCCCAGCATTTT. Residues: CASSLTGFNQPQHF. The chain employs TRBV27 and TRBJ1-5; D not certain. The CDR3 has 14 amino acids. The V and J ends lost 3 bases and 3 bases respectively, with 9 bases between them. CDR1 is MNHEY and CDR2 is SMNVEV in the germline V gene (reference sequence).

The gene calls are TRBV27 and TRBJ1-1, with TRBD1 as a possible D gene (5 bases). CDR3 length equals 14 residues. The germline CDR1 and CDR2 sequences are MNHEY and SMNVEV (reference sequence). V gave up 4 bases and J gave up 3 bases, with 12 bases separating them. CDR3 protein: CASSSPGLYTEAFF. The DNA for the CDR3 is TGTGCCAGCAGTTCACCAGGGTTGTACACTGAAGCTTTCTTT.

This chain links TRBV19 with TRBJ1-2, with a weak D call TRBD1 (6 bases). Germline lookup yields CDR1 LNHDA and CDR2 SQIVND (reference sequence). This CDR3 has 16 amino acids. V lost 7 bases and J lost 0, with 18 bases in between. The CDR3 loop is CASKRGTGMANYGYTF. The CDR3 coding sequence is TGTGCCAGTAAAAGGGGTACAGGGATGGCTAACTATGGCTACACCTTC.

This clone has just one count. This chain connects TRBV19 to TRBJ1-2; 10 bases are shared with TRBD1. Trimming at V came to 5 bases and at J to 0 bases, leaving 6 bases not matched to a gene. Germline-derived CDR1 and CDR2 are LNHDA and SQIVND (reference sequence). This CDR3 comprises 16 residues. The CDR3 loop is CASSQIGTGANYGYTF. The CDR3 DNA follows: TGTGCCAGTAGTCAAATCGGGACAGGGGCTAACTATGGCTACACCTTC.

This rearrangement joins TRBV4-3 to TRBJ1-1; TRBD1 matches at 8 bases. CDR1 and CDR2 from the germline V gene are LGHNA and YSLEER. V shed 1 base, J shed 6 bases, and the junction held 10 bases outside the gene matches. This CDR3 has 16 amino acids. This CDR3 reads CASSQAHRGVGAEAFF. For the CDR3, the DNA is TGCGCCAGCAGCCAAGCGCACAGGGGGGTTGGGGCTGAAGCTTTCTTT.

The V call is TRBV5-1, the J call TRBJ1-3; D is undetermined. The length of the CDR3 is 15 residues. The V end was cut by 0 bases, the J end by 4 bases, with 11 bases between. In germline, CDR1 is SGHRS, CDR2 YFSETQ. CDR3 protein: CASSLDGTAGNTIYF. The CDR3 DNA follows: TGCGCCAGCAGCTTGGACGGAACAGCCGGAAACACCATATATTTT.

This clone occurred once. The rearrangement joins TRBV7-2 to TRBJ2-1; 12 bases align to TRBD2. Germline V gives CDR1 SGHTA, CDR2 FQGNSA. The V segment lost 10 bases and the J segment 8 bases; nucleotides outside the gene matches: 12. The CDR3 has 15 amino acids. In nucleotides, the CDR3 is TGTGCCACCTCGAAGACTAGCGGGGGAGTCGATGAGCAGTTCTTC. Amino acid sequence: CATSKTSGGVDEQFF.

The chain links TRBV27 to TRBJ1-1, with 8 bases lining up with TRBD1. The J segment lost 0 bases and the V segment lost 5 bases, leaving 5 bases of the junction unmatched. Germline V lookup: CDR1 MNHEY, CDR2 SMNVEV (reference sequence). The CDR3 contains 15 residues. In DNA form, the CDR3 reads TGTGCCAGCAGTCCCCGACAGGGGCTGAACACTGAAGCTTTCTTT. Amino acid sequence: CASSPRQGLNTEAFF.

Notes on this clone: Other DNA sequences in this sample translate to the same CDR3. The genes are TRBV2 and TRBJ2-6; unclear D gene. The CDR3 loop spans 14 amino acids. V lost 6 bases to trimming and J lost 0 bases, with 6 bases between them. Germline-derived CDR1 and CDR2 are SNHLY and FYNNEI. The CDR3 DNA reads as TGTGCCAGCAGGAGAAGCTCTGGGGCCAACGTCCTGACTTTC. Protein: CASRRSSGANVLTF.

This clone appeared once. This chain links TRBV4-1 with TRBJ2-7; 9 positions agree with TRBD1. V lost 0 bases to trimming and J lost 7 bases; unmatched junction nucleotides: 7. CDR3 length equals 15 residues. Germline CDR1 MGHRA, CDR2 YSYEKL. The CDR3 here is CASSQDKNRGLEQYF. The CDR3 region has the DNA TGCGCCAGCAGCCAAGATAAGAACAGGGGGCTGGAGCAGTACTTC.

The rearrangement joins TRBV9 to TRBJ1-2; no reliable D call. This CDR3 has 13 residues. CDR1 is SGDLS and CDR2 is YYNGEE in the germline V gene. The V and J ends lost 4 bases and 3 bases respectively, with 10 bases between them. Written as DNA, the CDR3 is TGTGCCAGCAGCCCTGGGGAGTACTATGGCTACACCTTC. Amino acid sequence: CASSPGEYYGYTF.

V usage is TRBV5-1 and J usage is TRBJ1-4, with D perhaps TRBD1 (6 bases). The CDR3 contains 14 residues. Germline CDR1 reads SGHRS; CDR2 reads YFSETQ. The V and J ends lost 3 bases and 3 bases respectively, with 9 bases between them. The CDR3 nucleotides are TGCGCCAGCAGCTGGACAGCTTCTAATGAAAAACTGTTTTTT. Translated, it gives CASSWTASNEKLFF.

The V call is TRBV19, the J call TRBJ1-4, with TRBD1 identical over 7 bases. This CDR3 spans 16 amino acids. V lost 4 bases, J lost 0 bases, and 5 bases stayed unmatched. Germline assignment: CDR1 LNHDA and CDR2 SQIVND (reference sequence). The CDR3 loop reads CASSTGTAATNEKLFF. CDR3 coding DNA: TGTGCCAGTAGTACCGGGACAGCTGCAACTAATGAAAAACTGTTTTTT.